A selection of T cell receptor beta chains follows, all from one sample in a study of blood T cell repertoires in COVID-19. Profiled with immunoSEQ multiplex PCR; TCRdb holds only in-frame clones, not every one. Here the sample spans around 150,000 clones, roughly 85% being singletons. Sequenced material: peripheral blood. These receptors came from a human donor with acute or convalescent COVID-19. The donor label of this sample is uncertain. Both conserved end residues are part of each CDR3. D genes are given only for firm matches. For some rows the clone size is stated as once, few or many, or as a class when expanded; others skip it.

J | D | V | size | DNA | CDR3
TRBJ2-7 | TRBD1 | TRBV18 | . | TGTGCCAGCTCGCCGATGACAGGGGGCGCACTGTCGGGATCCGAGCAGTACTTC | CASSPMTGGALSGSEQYF
TRBJ1-1 | TRBD1 | TRBV5-1 | . | TGCGCCAGCGTACAGGGGGCTGAGGGTGGCACTGAAGCTTTCTTT | CASVQGAEGGTEAFF
TRBJ2-3 | TRBD2 | TRBV12-3/TRBV12-4 | . | TGTGCCAGCAGGCCGGGGGGGCGTACGCAGTATTTT | CASRPGGRTQYF
TRBJ2-2 | . | TRBV6-1 | . | TGTGCCAGCAGTGAAGTGGGCAGGGGATTCGCCGGGGAGCTGTTTTTT | CASSEVGRGFAGELFF
TRBJ2-7 | TRBD2 | TRBV5-1 | . | TGCGCCAGCACCCCCAAGGCGGGGGGGCGAGGTGGCGAGCAGTACTTC | CASTPKAGGRGGEQYF
TRBJ1-5 | . | TRBV18 | once | TGTGCCAGCTCACCGAAGCGGGGGGGTGGCAATCAGCCCCAGCATTTT | CASSPKRGGGNQPQHF
TRBJ2-5 | TRBD1 | TRBV11-1 | . | TGTGCCAGCAGCTCACTAGGACAGGAAGAGACCCAGTACTTC | CASSSLGQEETQYF
TRBJ2-2 | TRBD1 | TRBV5-1 | . | TGCGCCAGCAGCTTAGACAGGGCGGCCACCGGGGAGCTGTTTTTT | CASSLDRAATGELFF
TRBJ1-1 | . | TRBV19 | . | TGTGCCAGTAGAGGGGGGGCGAACACTGAAGCTTTCTTT | CASRGGANTEAFF
TRBJ1-5 | . | TRBV6-5 | . | TGTGCCAGCAGTACACAGGCTATTGGCAATCAGCCCCAGCATTTT | CASSTQAIGNQPQHF
TRBJ1-6 | . | TRBV19 | . | TGTGCCAGTAGTATAACGGGGGGACACTCACCCCTCCACTTT | CASSITGGHSPLHF
TRBJ2-5 | TRBD2 | TRBV10-3 | . | TGTGCCATCAGCCCTCCGACTAGCGGGGGGGAGACCCAGTACTTC | CAISPPTSGGETQYF
TRBJ1-6 | . | TRBV11-2 | . | TGTGCCAGCAGCTTAGATTCCCTCGCGGGGATCTCTTCACCCCTCCACTTT | CASSLDSLAGISSPLHF
TRBJ1-5 | . | TRBV2 | . | TGTGCCAGCACCCCCGGGAAGGGGCCCCAGCATTTT | CASTPGKGPQHF
TRBJ1-6 | . | TRBV3-1/TRBV3-2 | . | TGTGCCAGCAGCCGAGATGCGGAGCTTTATAATTCACCCCTCCACTTT | CASSRDAELYNSPLHF
TRBJ2-3 | . | TRBV6-5 | . | TGTGCCAGCAAAGGGGGGGTGAGCACAGATACGCAGTATTTT | CASKGGVSTDTQYF
TRBJ1-6 | . | TRBV7-6 | . | TGTGCCAGCAGCTTAGGTTGGAGGTCCCGAGGAGATTCACCCCTCCACTTT | CASSLGWRSRGDSPLHF
TRBJ2-1 | TRBD2 | TRBV24-1 | . | TGTGCCACCAGTGATTATCAAGCGGGGATATACAATGAGCAGTTCTTC | CATSDYQAGIYNEQFF
TRBJ2-3 | TRBD2 | TRBV11-3 | . | TGTGCCAGCAGCGGGAGACTAGCGGGGGGATACAATACGCAGTATTTT | CASSGRLAGGYNTQYF
TRBJ1-1 | TRBD1 | TRBV7-9 | . | TGTGCCAGCGGAGGGGGCGCGGGCACTGAAGCTTTCTTT | CASGGGAGTEAFF
TRBJ1-1 | . | TRBV15 | . | TGTGCCACCAGCATAACCAGGGATAGGAACACTGAAGCTTTCTTT | CATSITRDRNTEAFF
TRBJ1-5 | . | TRBV28 | . | TGTGCCAGCAGTTTCCCGGTTGAAAGAGGCAATCAGCCCCAGCATTTT | CASSFPVERGNQPQHF
TRBJ2-5 | TRBD1 | TRBV7-2 | . | TGTGCCAGCAGCTTACGCTGGGGACAGAAAGAGACCCAGTACTTC | CASSLRWGQKETQYF
TRBJ1-2 | . | TRBV10-3 | once | TGTGCCGCTGGGGAAGACAGCAACTATGGCTACACCTTC | CAAGEDSNYGYTF
TRBJ1-5 | TRBD1 | TRBV2 | . | TGTGCCAGCCTCGACAGGGGCAGCAATCAGCCCCAGCATTTT | CASLDRGSNQPQHF
TRBJ2-4 | . | TRBV10-2 | . | TGCGCCAGCAGTGTTAAGGGGCGGGACGGCCGAGCCAAAAACATTCAGTACTTC | CASSVKGRDGRAKNIQYF
TRBJ1-1 | . | TRBV6-5 | . | TGTGCCAGCAGTTACGGGAGACAAGGGCCAGGAGCTTTCTTT | CASSYGRQGPGAFF
TRBJ1-2 | . | TRBV3-1/TRBV3-2 | . | TGTGCCAGCAGCCTCAATAGCTATGGCTACACCTTC | CASSLNSYGYTF
TRBJ2-7 | . | TRBV2 | . | TGTGCCAGCAGTGTAGTGCAGGGTAGAGCCGGAGAGCAGTACTTC | CASSVVQGRAGEQYF